One and the same sample provided the 32 T cell receptor beta chains below, sequenced in a study of blood T cell repertoires in COVID-19. Profiled with immunoSEQ multiplex PCR; TCRdb holds only in-frame clones, not every one. The data contain about 140,000 clones, more than 60% of them singletons. Input material: peripheral blood. The source is a man over 45 with acute or convalescent COVID-19.

CDR3 in amino acids: CSVPTGFPFYGYTF. The CDR3 DNA sequence: TGCAGCGTCCCGACAGGGTTTCCGTTCTATGGCTACACCTTC. The V call is TRBV29-1, the J call TRBJ1-2; 7 positions agree with TRBD1. Germline values: CDR1 SQVTM, CDR2 ANQGSEA. The CDR3 is 14 amino acids. Trimming at V came to 6 bases and at J to 4 bases, leaving 11 bases not matched to a gene.

DNA for the CDR3: TGTGCCAGCAGCTACCCGACAGGGGGGGATACGCAGTATTTT. It encodes CASSYPTGGDTQYF. V gene TRBV5-6 combines with J gene TRBJ2-3; 9 bases agree with TRBD1. Germline loops: CDR1 SGHDT, CDR2 YYEEEE. The trim removed 3 bases at V and 6 bases at J, leaving 5 bases unmatched. CDR3 size: 14 residues.

V gene TRBV24-1 combines with J gene TRBJ1-6; D remains unclear. This CDR3 is 14 amino acids long. V lost 3 bases and J 5 bases, leaving 7 bases between the germline ends. Germline values: CDR1 KGHDR, CDR2 SFDVKD. CDR3 bases: TGTGCCACCAGTGATCTCTTAAATAATTCACCCCTCCACTTT. Translating gives CATSDLLNNSPLHF.

The CDR3 protein is CASSPLQGIGEKLFF. The CDR3 DNA reads as TGTGCCAGCAGCCCGCTACAGGGGATCGGCGAAAAACTGTTTTTT. V is TRBV7-6 and J is TRBJ1-4, with 7 bases identical to TRBD1. This CDR3 has 15 amino acids. The germline V gene encodes CDR1 SGHVS and CDR2 FNYEAQ. Unmatched junction bases numbered 11, after V lost 5 bases and J lost 8 bases.

This clone was seen a handful of times. The rearrangement links TRBV24-1 to TRBJ2-1; possibly TRBD1 for D (5 bases). The CDR3 has 13 amino acids. Germline loops: CDR1 KGHDR, CDR2 SFDVKD. The V end was cut by 2 bases, the J end by 11 bases, with 12 bases between. CDR3 amino acids: CATSDSSDTKQFF. In DNA form, the CDR3 reads TGTGCCACCAGTGATTCTTCGGACACAAAGCAGTTCTTC.

The gene calls are TRBV4-1 and TRBJ1-1; TRBD1 might be the D (5 bases). V lost 3 bases, J lost 10 bases, and 18 bases lay in between. The CDR3 runs 14 residues. Germline values: CDR1 MGHRA, CDR2 YSYEKL. The CDR3 spells CASSQPEGRVSAFF. The CDR3 DNA follows: TGCGCCAGCAGCCAGCCGGAGGGCAGGGTGTCAGCTTTCTTT.

The V call is TRBV5-1, the J call TRBJ1-1; no clear D gene. V gave up 4 bases and J gave up 3 bases, with 13 bases separating them. Per germline, CDR1 SGHRS and CDR2 YFSETQ. The CDR3 is 14 residues long. This CDR3 is CASSPGGWDTEAFF. CDR3 nucleotides: TGCGCCAGCAGCCCGGGTGGTTGGGACACTGAAGCTTTCTTT.

The table lists this clone with a count of one. The chain joins TRBV7-9 to TRBJ1-2; TRBD1 agrees at 11 bases. CDR1 and CDR2 from the germline V gene are SEHNR and FQNEAQ (reference sequence). The CDR3 consists of 14 residues. The V gene end was trimmed by 4 bases and the J gene end by 7 bases; junction bases not matched to a gene: 5. CDR3 region: CASSSPGQGGGYTF. DNA for the CDR3: TGTGCCAGCAGCTCACCGGGACAGGGGGGTGGCTACACCTTC.

This sequence joins TRBV9 and TRBJ1-2, with D possibly TRBD1 on 5 matching bases. V dropped 0 bases and J dropped 8 bases, with 11 bases sitting between them. The CDR3 length is 13 residues. Germline CDR1 reads SGDLS; CDR2 reads YYNGEE. The CDR3 sequence is CASSVDGGAGYTF. The CDR3 DNA follows: TGTGCCAGCAGCGTAGACGGAGGGGCCGGCTACACCTTC.

The J gene is TRBJ1-1, the V gene TRBV5-1; D gene unclear. Germline CDR1 is SGHRS and CDR2 is YFSETQ. V lost 1 base, J lost 0 bases, and 7 bases lay in between. The CDR3 has 14 amino acids. The CDR3 reads CASSLTVLNTEAFF. CDR3 nucleotides: TGCGCCAGCAGCTTGACAGTCCTGAACACTGAAGCTTTCTTT.

This chain connects TRBV14 to TRBJ1-2; a weak D match, TRBD1 (5 bases). The germline gives CDR1 SGHDN, CDR2 FVKESK. Deletions cut 4 bases from V and 1 base from J, with 13 bases between. This CDR3 is built from 15 residues. CDR3: CASSRQGPLNYGYTF. The CDR3 bases are TGTGCCAGCAGCCGTCAGGGCCCTCTTAACTATGGCTACACCTTC.

This chain connects TRBV9 to TRBJ2-5; tentatively, D is TRBD1 (5 bases). In germline, CDR1 is SGDLS, CDR2 YYNGEE. The V end lost 6 bases, the J end lost 0 bases, and 9 bases lay between the germline ends. The CDR3 is 13 amino acids. The CDR3: CASKGVNQETQYF. As DNA, the CDR3 is TGTGCCAGCAAAGGGGTCAACCAAGAGACCCAGTACTTC. Complete variable domain (other parts from reference TRBV9 and TRBJ2-5): DSGVTQTPKHLITATGQRVTLRCSPRSGDLSVYWYQQSLDQGLQFLIQYYNGEERAKGNILERFSAQQFPDLHSELNLSSLELGDSALYFCASKGVNQETQYFGPGTRLLVL.

This clone was seen more than once but under ten times. This chain uses TRBV28 with TRBJ2-1; 7 bases are shared with TRBD2. The germline V gene has CDR1 MDHEN and CDR2 SYDVKM. J lost 9 bases, V lost 6 bases, and 5 bases had no gene match. The CDR3 totals 12 residues. CDR3 DNA sequence: TGTGCCAGCAGAGGCGGGGGTGGTGAGCAGTTCTTC. Residues: CASRGGGGEQFF.

The chain links TRBV21-1 to TRBJ1-2; TRBD1, the table's D call, was not compared with the DNA. TRBV21-1 is listed as a pseudogene. The CDR3 loop spans 15 amino acids. Here the CDR3 DNA reads TGTGCCAGCAGCAAAACGCCGACAGGGGGAGACGGCTACACCTTC. Its translation: CASSKTPTGGDGYTF.

The chain carries TRBV6-1 and TRBJ2-5, with TRBD2 identical over 10 bases. This CDR3 contains 17 residues. J was trimmed by 1 base and V by 1 base; bases with no gene match: 6. Germline values: CDR1 MNHNS, CDR2 SASEGT. The CDR3 DNA sequence: TGTGCCAGCAGTGAAGGATGGCTAGCGGGGGCCCAAGAGACCCAGTACTTC. This sequence encodes CASSEGWLAGAQETQYF.

The V gene is TRBV7-8, the J gene TRBJ2-3; tentatively, D is TRBD1 (5 bases). The germline V gene encodes CDR1 SGHVS and CDR2 FQNEAQ. The CDR3 consists of 15 residues. V dropped 2 bases and J dropped 2 bases, with 11 bases sitting between them. The chain's CDR3 is CASSLIEQATDTQYF. The DNA for the CDR3 is TGTGCCAGCAGCTTAATCGAACAGGCCACAGATACGCAGTATTTT.

J is TRBJ2-5 and V is TRBV9, with 8 nucleotides matching TRBD2. Per germline, CDR1 SGDLS and CDR2 YYNGEE. The trim removed 4 bases at V and 9 bases at J, leaving 14 bases unmatched. The CDR3 contains 15 residues. Here the CDR3 DNA reads TGTGCCAGCAGCCTCTTAGCGGGGAGCGCCTCGGCCCAGTACTTC. Its translation: CASSLLAGSASAQYF. The full variable domain, with the rest looked up from reference TRBV9 and TRBJ2-5, is DSGVTQTPKHLITATGQRVTLRCSPRSGDLSVYWYQQSLDQGLQFLIQYYNGEERAKGNILERFSAQQFPDLHSELNLSSLELGDSALYFCASSLLAGSASAQYFGPGTRLLVL.

The chain joins TRBV6-1 to TRBJ1-6; the match to TRBD1 covers 9 bases. The CDR3 is 16 residues long. In germline, CDR1 is MNHNS, CDR2 SASEGT. V lost 4 bases and J lost 9; bases outside the gene matches: 10. The CDR3 here is CASSAPDRGLSSPLHF. As DNA, the CDR3 is TGTGCCAGCAGTGCACCAGACAGGGGGTTGAGTTCACCCCTCCACTTT.

This chain uses TRBV5-1 with TRBJ2-1; 8 bases are shared with TRBD2. The CDR3 totals 17 residues. The J segment lost 4 bases and the V segment lost 4 bases, leaving 13 bases of the junction unmatched. Germline V gives CDR1 SGHRS, CDR2 YFSETQ. CDR3 sequence: CASSPGTGGRGYNEQFF. Written as DNA, the CDR3 is TGCGCCAGCAGCCCTGGAACGGGGGGGCGGGGATACAATGAGCAGTTCTTC.

The chain recombines TRBV9 with TRBJ2-5; D is unresolved. V shed 0 bases and J shed 2 bases, with 5 bases lying between them. The germline CDR1 and CDR2 sequences are SGDLS and YYNGEE. The CDR3 contains 13 residues. The chain's CDR3 is CASSVALQETQYF. CDR3 nucleotides: TGTGCCAGCAGCGTAGCGCTACAAGAGACCCAGTACTTC. Filled out from reference TRBV9 and TRBJ2-5, the complete variable domain reads DSGVTQTPKHLITATGQRVTLRCSPRSGDLSVYWYQQSLDQGLQFLIQYYNGEERAKGNILERFSAQQFPDLHSELNLSSLELGDSALYFCASSVALQETQYFGPGTRLLVL.

The chain recombines TRBV18 with TRBJ2-2, with a tentative D call TRBD1 (7 bases). The CDR3 runs to 15 residues. V was cut by 2 bases and J by 4 bases, with 11 bases left in between. Germline CDR1 and CDR2: KGHSH and LQKENI. In DNA form, the CDR3 reads TGTGCCAGCTCACCAAACAGGGGAGGCACCGGGGAGCTGTTTTTT. This translates into CASSPNRGGTGELFF.

This chain uses TRBV18 with TRBJ2-1, with D possibly being TRBD2 (6 bases). This CDR3 region has 14 residues. Germline V CDR1 and CDR2: KGHSH, LQKENI. Deletions cut 3 bases from V and 10 bases from J, with 16 bases between. CDR3 amino acids: CASSPPGTGGEQFF. DNA of the CDR3: TGTGCCAGCTCACCTCCCGGGACTGGGGGGGAGCAGTTCTTC.

The J gene is TRBJ1-5, the V gene TRBV28; tentative D call: TRBD1 (6 bases). CDR3 length: 18 residues. Germline assignment: CDR1 MDHEN and CDR2 SYDVKM. V dropped 5 bases and J dropped 5 bases, with 25 bases sitting between them. The CDR3 DNA is TGTGCCAGCAGTCCACGATCACAGACCCAGGGGTTCTATCAGCCCCAGCATTTT. Residues: CASSPRSQTQGFYQPQHF.

This clone occurred once. The V and J genes are TRBV27 and TRBJ2-1; 10 bases line up with TRBD2. This CDR3 comprises 16 residues. Trimming at V came to 4 bases and at J to 0 bases, leaving 3 bases not matched to a gene. Per the germline V gene, CDR1 is MNHEY and CDR2 is SMNVEV (reference sequence). The CDR3 DNA follows: TGTGCCAGCAGTTCATCTAGCGGGAGCTCCTACAATGAGCAGTTCTTC. Translated: CASSSSSGSSYNEQFF.

The chain is built from TRBV27 and TRBJ2-5; weak D call: TRBD2 (6 bases). Deletions cut 3 bases from V and 1 base from J, with 9 bases between. The CDR3 contains 14 residues. Germline loops: CDR1 MNHEY, CDR2 SMNVEV (reference sequence). CDR3 nucleotide sequence: TGTGCCAGCAGTTTCCTGGGGGGCCAAGAGACCCAGTACTTC. This translates into CASSFLGGQETQYF.

The V call is TRBV5-4, the J call TRBJ2-3; 12 nucleotides match TRBD2. Germline V lookup: CDR1 SGHNT, CDR2 YYREEE (reference sequence). Losses at the gene ends were 0 bases for V and 4 bases for J; bases not matched to a gene: 3. The CDR3 extends over 16 amino acids. CDR3 bases: TGTGCCAGCAGCTTGGGTCTAGCGGGGGGGTCAGATACGCAGTATTTT. Its protein is CASSLGLAGGSDTQYF.

This chain links TRBV5-5 with TRBJ2-3; 7 nucleotides match TRBD1. CDR3 length: 14 amino acids. Germline-derived CDR1 and CDR2 are SGHKS and YYEKEE (reference sequence). J was trimmed by 2 bases and V by 4 bases; bases with no gene match: 4. CDR3: CASSLGQDTDTQYF. The CDR3, as DNA: TGTGCCAGCAGCCTAGGACAGGACACAGATACGCAGTATTTT.

The chain couples TRBV5-1 to TRBJ2-1; TRBD2 agrees at 8 bases. CDR3 size: 16 residues. After removal of 7 bases from V and 5 bases from J, the junction contained 14 bases not matched to a gene. CDR1 and CDR2 from the germline V gene are SGHRS and YFSETQ. In DNA form, the CDR3 reads TGCGCCAGCGGCCCCTGGGTGGGAGCGGGGGACAATGAGCAGTTCTTC. The encoded protein is CASGPWVGAGDNEQFF. The whole variable domain, remainder taken from reference TRBV5-1 and TRBJ2-1, is KAGVTQTPRYLIKTRGQQVTLSCSPISGHRSVSWYQQTPGQGLQFLFEYFSETQRNKGNFPGRFSGRQFSNSRSEMNVSTLELGDSALYLCASGPWVGAGDNEQFFGPGTRLTVL.

The V and J genes are TRBV18 and TRBJ1-1; D may be TRBD1 (5 bases). The V end was cut by 1 base, the J end by 3 bases, with 12 bases between. Germline V gene sequence: CDR1 KGHSH, CDR2 LQKENI. This CDR3 has 15 residues. CDR3 sequence: CASSPQQGWDTEAFF. The CDR3 DNA is TGTGCCAGCTCACCACAGCAGGGATGGGACACTGAAGCTTTCTTT.

The chain carries TRBV5-1 and TRBJ2-3; 9 positions match TRBD1. The CDR3 is made up of 14 amino acids. CDR1 SGHRS and CDR2 YFSETQ come from the germline V gene. V was pared by 3 bases and J by 6 bases, with 5 bases of the junction left unmatched. The CDR3 DNA reads TGCGCCAGCAGCTCGGGACAGGGAACGGATACGCAGTATTTT. It codes for CASSSGQGTDTQYF.

The chain joins TRBV7-6 to TRBJ1-3; the D is unclear. CDR1 SGHVS and CDR2 FNYEAQ come from the germline V gene. The CDR3 loop spans 15 amino acids. Trimming stripped 4 bases from V and 0 bases from J, with 10 bases between. The CDR3 region is CASSSGLTSGNTIYF. The DNA of the CDR3 is TGTGCCAGCAGCTCAGGACTGACCTCTGGAAACACCATATATTTT.

This clone was counted between two and nine times. The genes are TRBV19 and TRBJ1-3, with 8 bases aligning to TRBD1. The V gene end was trimmed by 7 bases and the J gene end by 0 bases; junction bases not matched to a gene: 5. Germline lookup yields CDR1 LNHDA and CDR2 SQIVND (reference sequence). The CDR3 loop spans 15 amino acids. The CDR3 DNA reads as TGTGCCAGTACCCTACAGGGGGGCTCTGGAAACACCATATATTTT. Translated, it gives CASTLQGGSGNTIYF.